This is a list of T cell receptor beta chains from one sample in a study of T cell responses to AZD1222 COVID-19 vaccine. Assay: immunoSEQ multiplex PCR; the TCRdb copy retains only in-frame clones and omits some. The data contain about 210,000 clones, 80% to 95% of them singletons. Sequenced here: peripheral blood, sampled on day 0 of AZD1222 vaccination. All receptors derive from an adult in good health. Each CDR3 is given with its conserved first and last residue. The D gene is left open where the match is weak.

NA TRBV6-6 CASANSETQYF
NA TRBV28 CASSLFKTEAFF
NA TRBV29-1 CSVRGDYNEQFF
NA TRBV19 CASSIAGEKLFF
NA TRBV4-1 CASSPLRAGSGNTIYF
NA TRBV5-1 CASSFQETQYF
NA TRBV21-1 CASSKVGTGGINVLTF
TRBD1 TRBV6-5 CASRTGTYTQYF
NA TRBV6-5 CASSYTVNSNQPQHF
TRBD1 TRBV2 CASSFSGGSGELFF
NA TRBV5-1 CASSLVQQETQYF
NA TRBV28 CASSLRRLGGGHQPQHF
TRBD1 TRBV4-1 CASSQDLDRGRNSPLHF
NA TRBV6-1 CASSDGDSGANVLTF
NA TRBV2 CASSPGGALREKLFF
NA TRBV12-3/TRBV12-4 CASSLARNYGYTF
NA TRBV11-2 CAGSLDRHEQYF
NA TRBV19 CASSMYDGNQPQHF
NA TRBV18 CASSPGRGTEQYF
TRBD1 TRBV10-3 CAISEPSGQYGYTF
TRBD1 TRBV4-1 CASSQVRGQGQPQHF
TRBD1 TRBV7-2 CASSLGGTGALNQPQHF
NA TRBV28 CASSLAEAYEQYF
NA TRBV12-5 CASGFTWGNEQFF
NA TRBV6-5 CASSRRQELYSPLHF
TRBD1 TRBV6-2/TRBV6-3 CASSAQGFTEAFF
NA TRBV7-2 CASSLFGFDTQYF